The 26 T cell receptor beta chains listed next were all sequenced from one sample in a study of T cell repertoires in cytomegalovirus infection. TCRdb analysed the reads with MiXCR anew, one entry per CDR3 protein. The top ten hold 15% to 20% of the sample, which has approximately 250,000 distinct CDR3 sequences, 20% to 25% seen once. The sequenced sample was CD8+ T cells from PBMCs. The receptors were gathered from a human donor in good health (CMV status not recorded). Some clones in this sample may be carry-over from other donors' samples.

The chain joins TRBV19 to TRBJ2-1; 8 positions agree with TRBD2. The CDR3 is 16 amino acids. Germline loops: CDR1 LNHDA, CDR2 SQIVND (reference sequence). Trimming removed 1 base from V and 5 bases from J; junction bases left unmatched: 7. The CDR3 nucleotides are TGTGCCAGTAGTATAGGGCGGGGGGCCCTCCACAATGAGCAGTTCTTC. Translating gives CASSIGRGALHNEQFF.

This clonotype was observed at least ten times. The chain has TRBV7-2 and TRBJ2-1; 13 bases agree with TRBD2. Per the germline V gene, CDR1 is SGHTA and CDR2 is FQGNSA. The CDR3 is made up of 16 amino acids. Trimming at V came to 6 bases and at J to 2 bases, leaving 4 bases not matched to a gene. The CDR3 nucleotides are TGTGCCAGCAGACCACTAGCGGGGGGGCCCTACAATGAGCAGTTCTTC. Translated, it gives CASRPLAGGPYNEQFF.

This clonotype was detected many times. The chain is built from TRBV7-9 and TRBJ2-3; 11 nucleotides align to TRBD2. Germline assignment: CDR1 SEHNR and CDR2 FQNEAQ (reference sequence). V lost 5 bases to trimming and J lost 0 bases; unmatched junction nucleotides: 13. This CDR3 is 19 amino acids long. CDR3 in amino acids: CASSPSTSGGPTSTDTQYF. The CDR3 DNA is TGTGCCAGCAGCCCCTCTACTAGCGGGGGCCCCACTAGCACAGATACGCAGTATTTT.

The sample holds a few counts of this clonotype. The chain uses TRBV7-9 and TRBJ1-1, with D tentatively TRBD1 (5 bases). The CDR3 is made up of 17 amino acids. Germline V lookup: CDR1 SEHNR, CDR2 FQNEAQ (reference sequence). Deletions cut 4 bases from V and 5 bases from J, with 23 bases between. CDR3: CASSSTGLGDLRTEAFF. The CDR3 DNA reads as TGTGCCAGCAGCTCAACGGGGCTCGGGGACTTGAGGACTGAAGCTTTCTTT. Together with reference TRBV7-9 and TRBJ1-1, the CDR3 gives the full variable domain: DTGVSQNPRHKITKRGQNVTFRCDPISEHNRLYWYRQTLGQGPEFLTYFQNEAQLEKSRLLSDRFSAERPKGSFSTLEIQRTEQGDSAMYLCASSSTGLGDLRTEAFFGQGTRLTVV.

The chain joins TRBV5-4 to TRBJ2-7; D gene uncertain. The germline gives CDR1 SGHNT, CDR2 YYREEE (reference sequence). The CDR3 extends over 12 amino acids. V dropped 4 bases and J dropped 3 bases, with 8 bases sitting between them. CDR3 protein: CASSQDGYEQYF. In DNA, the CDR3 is TGTGCCAGCAGCCAAGACGGCTACGAGCAGTACTTC.

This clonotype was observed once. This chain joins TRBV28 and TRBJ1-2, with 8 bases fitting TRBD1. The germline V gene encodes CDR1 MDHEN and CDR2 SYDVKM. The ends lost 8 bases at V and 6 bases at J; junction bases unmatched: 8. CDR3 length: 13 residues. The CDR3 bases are TGTGCCAGCCAAGCCCAGGGGGCAGATGGCTACACCTTC. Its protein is CASQAQGADGYTF.

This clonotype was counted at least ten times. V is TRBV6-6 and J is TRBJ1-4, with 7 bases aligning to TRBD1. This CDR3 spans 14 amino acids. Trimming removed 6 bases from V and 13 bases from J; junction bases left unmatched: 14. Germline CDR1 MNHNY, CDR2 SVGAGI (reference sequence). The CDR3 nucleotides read TGTGCCAGCAGCCTCCGCCTGACAGGGAAGGTACTGTTTTTT. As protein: CASSLRLTGKVLFF.

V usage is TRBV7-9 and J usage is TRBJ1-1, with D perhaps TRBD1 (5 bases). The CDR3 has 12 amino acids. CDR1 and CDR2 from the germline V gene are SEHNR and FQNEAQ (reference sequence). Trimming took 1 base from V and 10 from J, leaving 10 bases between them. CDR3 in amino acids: CASSLGGQGAFF. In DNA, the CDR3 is TGTGCCAGCAGCTTAGGAGGACAAGGAGCTTTCTTT.

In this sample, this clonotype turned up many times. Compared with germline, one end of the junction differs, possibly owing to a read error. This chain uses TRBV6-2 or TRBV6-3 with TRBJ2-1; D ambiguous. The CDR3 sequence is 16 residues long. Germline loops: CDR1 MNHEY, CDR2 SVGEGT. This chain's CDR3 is CASSYSTTTSFNEQFF. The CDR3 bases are TGTGCCAGCAGTTACTCAACTACTACCTCCTTCAATGAGCAGTTCTTC.

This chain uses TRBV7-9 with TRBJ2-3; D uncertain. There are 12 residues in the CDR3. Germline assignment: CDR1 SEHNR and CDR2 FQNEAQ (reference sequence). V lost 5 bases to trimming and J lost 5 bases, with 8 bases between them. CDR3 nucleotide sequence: TGTGCCAGCAGCCCCCTTGGAGATACGCAGTATTTT. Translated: CASSPLGDTQYF. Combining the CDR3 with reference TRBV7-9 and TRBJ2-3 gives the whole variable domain DTGVSQNPRHKITKRGQNVTFRCDPISEHNRLYWYRQTLGQGPEFLTYFQNEAQLEKSRLLSDRFSAERPKGSFSTLEIQRTEQGDSAMYLCASSPLGDTQYFGPGTRLTVL.

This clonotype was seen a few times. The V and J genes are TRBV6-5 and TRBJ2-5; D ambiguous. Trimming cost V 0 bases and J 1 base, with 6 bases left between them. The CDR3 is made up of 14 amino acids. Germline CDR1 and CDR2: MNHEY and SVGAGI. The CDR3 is CASSYSASQETQYF. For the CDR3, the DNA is TGTGCCAGCAGTTACTCGGCAAGCCAAGAGACCCAGTACTTC.

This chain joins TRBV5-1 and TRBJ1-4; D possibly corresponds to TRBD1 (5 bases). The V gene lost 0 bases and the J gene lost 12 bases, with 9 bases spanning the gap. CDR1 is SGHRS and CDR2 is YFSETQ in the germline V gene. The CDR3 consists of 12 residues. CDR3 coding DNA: TGCGCCAGCAGCTTGGTTGGGGACGAACTGTTTTTT. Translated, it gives CASSLVGDELFF.

The CDR3 DNA reads TGTGCCAGCAGCCACCAGGGAGAGGACACCGGGGAGCTGTTTTTT. Its translation is CASSHQGEDTGELFF. This chain uses TRBV7-3 with TRBJ2-2; D assignment may be TRBD1 or TRBD2 (5 bases each). The CDR3 is made up of 15 amino acids. Germline V gives CDR1 SGHTA, CDR2 FQGTGA. The ends were cut back, 5 bases at V and 3 bases at J, with 13 bases in the middle.

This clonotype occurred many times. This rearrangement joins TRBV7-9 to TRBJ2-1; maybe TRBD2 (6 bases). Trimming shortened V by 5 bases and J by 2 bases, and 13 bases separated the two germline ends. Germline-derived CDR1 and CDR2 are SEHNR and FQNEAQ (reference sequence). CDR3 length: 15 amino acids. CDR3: CASSQGWGAYNEQFF. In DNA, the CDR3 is TGTGCCAGCAGCCAGGGATGGGGGGCCTACAATGAGCAGTTCTTC.

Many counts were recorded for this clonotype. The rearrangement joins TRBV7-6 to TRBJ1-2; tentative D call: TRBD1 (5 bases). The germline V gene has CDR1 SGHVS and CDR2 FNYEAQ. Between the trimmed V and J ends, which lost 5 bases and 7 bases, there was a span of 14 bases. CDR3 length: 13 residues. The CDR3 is CASSHGALGGYTF. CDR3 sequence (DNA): TGTGCCAGCAGCCACGGGGCCTTAGGTGGCTACACCTTC.

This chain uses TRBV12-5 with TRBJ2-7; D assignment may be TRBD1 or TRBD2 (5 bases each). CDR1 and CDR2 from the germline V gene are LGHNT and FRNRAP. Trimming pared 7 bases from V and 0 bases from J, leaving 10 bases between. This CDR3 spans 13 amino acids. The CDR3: CASAPGPSYEQYF. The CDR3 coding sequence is TGTGCTAGTGCTCCGGGACCCTCCTACGAGCAGTACTTC.

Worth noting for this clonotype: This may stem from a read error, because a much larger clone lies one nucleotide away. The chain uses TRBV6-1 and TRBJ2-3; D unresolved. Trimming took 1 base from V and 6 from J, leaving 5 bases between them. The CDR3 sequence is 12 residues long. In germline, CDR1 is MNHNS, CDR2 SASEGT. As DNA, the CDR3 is TGTGCCAGCAGTGAAGGGCAGGATACGCAGTATTTT. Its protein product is CASSEGQDTQYF.

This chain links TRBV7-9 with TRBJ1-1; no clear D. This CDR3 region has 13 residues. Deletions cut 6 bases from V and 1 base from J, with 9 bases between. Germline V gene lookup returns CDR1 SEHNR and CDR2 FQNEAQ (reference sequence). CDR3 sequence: CASRPSENTEAFF. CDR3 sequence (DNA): TGTGCCAGCAGGCCCAGCGAGAACACTGAAGCTTTCTTT.

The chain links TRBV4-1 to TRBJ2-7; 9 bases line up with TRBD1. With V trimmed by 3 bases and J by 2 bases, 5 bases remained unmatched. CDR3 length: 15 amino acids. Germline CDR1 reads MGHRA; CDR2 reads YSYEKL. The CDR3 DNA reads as TGCGCCAGCAGCCAGGCCCGGACAGGGGCCTACGAGCAGTACTTC. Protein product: CASSQARTGAYEQYF.

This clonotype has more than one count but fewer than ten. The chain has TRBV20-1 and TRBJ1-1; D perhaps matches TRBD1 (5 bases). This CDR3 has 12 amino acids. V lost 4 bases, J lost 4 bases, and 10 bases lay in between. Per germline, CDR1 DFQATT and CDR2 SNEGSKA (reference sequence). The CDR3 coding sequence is TGCAGTGCTATCGGGCAGGGCACTGAAGCTTTCTTT. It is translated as CSAIGQGTEAFF.

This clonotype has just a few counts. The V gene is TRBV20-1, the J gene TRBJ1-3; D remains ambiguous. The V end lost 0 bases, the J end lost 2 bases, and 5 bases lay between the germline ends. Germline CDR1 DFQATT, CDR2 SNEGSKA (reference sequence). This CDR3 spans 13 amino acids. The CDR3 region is CSARDGAGNTIYF. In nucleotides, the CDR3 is TGCAGTGCTAGAGATGGGGCTGGAAACACCATATATTTT.

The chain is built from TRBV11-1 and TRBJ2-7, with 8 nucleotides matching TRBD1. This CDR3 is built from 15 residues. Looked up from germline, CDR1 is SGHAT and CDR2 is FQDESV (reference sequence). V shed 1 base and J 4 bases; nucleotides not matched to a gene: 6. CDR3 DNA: TGTGCCAGCAGCTTAGACCGGGACAGGCCTTACGAGCAGTACTTC. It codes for CASSLDRDRPYEQYF.

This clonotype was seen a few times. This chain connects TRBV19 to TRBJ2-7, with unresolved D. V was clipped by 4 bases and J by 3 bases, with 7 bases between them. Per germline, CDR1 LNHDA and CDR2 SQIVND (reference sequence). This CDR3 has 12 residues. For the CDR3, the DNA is TGTGCCAGTAGTAGTAAGGGCTACGAGCAGTACTTC. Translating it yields CASSSKGYEQYF.

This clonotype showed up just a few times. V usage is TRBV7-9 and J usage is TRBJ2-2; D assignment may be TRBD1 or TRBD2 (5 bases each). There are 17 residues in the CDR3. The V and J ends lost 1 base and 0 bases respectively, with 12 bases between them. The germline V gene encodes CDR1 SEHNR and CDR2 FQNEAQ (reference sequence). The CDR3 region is CASSLGWDPSNTGELFF. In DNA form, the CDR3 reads TGTGCCAGCAGCTTAGGCTGGGACCCCTCGAACACCGGGGAGCTGTTTTTT.

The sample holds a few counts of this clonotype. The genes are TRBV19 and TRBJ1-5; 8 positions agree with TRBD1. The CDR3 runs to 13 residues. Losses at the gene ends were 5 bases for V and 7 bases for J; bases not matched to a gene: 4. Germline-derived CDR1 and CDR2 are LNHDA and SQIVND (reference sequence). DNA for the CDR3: TGTGCCAGTAGTTTGACAGGGGCCCAGCCCCAGCATTTT. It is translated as CASSLTGAQPQHF.

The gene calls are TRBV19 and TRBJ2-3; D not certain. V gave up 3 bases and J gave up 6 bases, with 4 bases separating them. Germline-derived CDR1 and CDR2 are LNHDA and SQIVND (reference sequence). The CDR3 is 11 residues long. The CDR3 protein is CASSILDTQYF. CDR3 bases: TGTGCCAGTAGTATTCTGGATACGCAGTATTTT.